The clone carrying this TCR beta chain was counted a few times. This CDR3 has 15 amino acids. Germline values: CDR1 SEHNR, CDR2 FQNEAQ (reference sequence). J lost 6 bases, V lost 6 bases, and 10 bases had no gene match. This specimen comes from a study of T cell changes during pregnancy in multiple sclerosis. The data were produced by immunoSEQ multiplex PCR, yet TCRdb's version contains in-frame clones alone and is incomplete. Of 29,000 or so clones detected, approximately 91% appear once; the ten largest clones hold less than 8%. This specimen consisted of CD8+ T cells from peripheral blood mononuclear cells, obtained after pregnancy. The sequence was collected from a female donor with multiple sclerosis, enrolled in a pregnancy study. V is TRBV7-9 and J is TRBJ2-2; TRBD2 matches at 7 bases. The CDR3: CASRPSGGSAGELFF. For the CDR3, the DNA is TGTGCCAGCAGGCCCTCGGGCGGGAGTGCCGGGGAGCTGTTTTTT.